Listed here are 5 T cell receptor beta chains from one sample, sequenced in a study of T cells in Graves' hyperthyroidism and ophthalmopathy. Amplification targeted TCR beta CDR3 regions from RNA transcripts. HTBI primers were the set used in a first-round RT-PCR of the TCR CDR3. Each CDR3 protein gets one entry after TCRdb re-called the multiplex PCR reads with MiXCR. The table shows about 380,000 distinct CDR3 sequences, with around 14% occurring only once. Sequenced material: blood. These receptors all come from a woman aged 60-70 years with Graves' hyperthyroidism.

This clonotype has at least ten counts. The rearrangement links TRBV6-1 to TRBJ2-7; D tentatively fits TRBD1 or TRBD2 (7 bases each). V lost 7 bases to trimming and J lost 6 bases, with 19 bases between them. This CDR3 region has 14 residues. Germline lookup yields CDR1 MNHNS and CDR2 SASEGT. The CDR3: CASTRGGPRGEQYF. The CDR3 DNA reads TGTGCCAGCACCAGGGGGGGACCGCGAGGCGAGCAGTACTTC.

Ten or more counts support this clonotype. The V and J genes are TRBV24-1 and TRBJ1-4, with D perhaps TRBD1 (5 bases). Germline CDR1 KGHDR, CDR2 SFDVKD. V dropped 4 bases and J dropped 5 bases, with 13 bases sitting between them. The CDR3 totals 15 residues. CDR3 bases: TGTGCCACCAGTGACGGACACGGCGGGAATGAAAAACTGTTTTTT. It yields the protein CATSDGHGGNEKLFF.

This clonotype was seen repeatedly, ten times or more. This rearrangement joins TRBV20-1 to TRBJ2-5, with 7 bases matching TRBD2. Germline trimming cut 5 bases from V and 3 bases from J; bases unmatched to any gene: 9. The length of the CDR3 is 14 residues. Germline CDR1 and CDR2: DFQATT and SNEGSKA (reference sequence). The CDR3 bases are TGCAGTGCTGCTATTGGGCTAGCGGAAGAGACCCAGTACTTC. Protein product: CSAAIGLAEETQYF.

This clonotype was seen at least ten times. The chain recombines TRBV28 with TRBJ1-2, with 7 nucleotides matching TRBD1. Germline V gives CDR1 MDHEN, CDR2 SYDVKM. The junction had 14 bases not matched to a gene; V was cut back by 6 bases and J by 7 bases. This CDR3 spans 15 amino acids. The CDR3 bases are TGTGCCAGCAGAACTGTAACAGGGGTACCAAGTGGCTACACCTTC. Its translation is CASRTVTGVPSGYTF.

In this sample, this clonotype turned up a few times. The chain recombines TRBV18 with TRBJ2-5, with TRBD1 identical over 9 bases. Germline CDR1 and CDR2: KGHSH and LQKENI. The CDR3 is 16 residues long. V was clipped by 3 bases and J by 7 bases; unmatched bases: 12. This chain's CDR3 is CASSPALTGGGGTQYF. The CDR3 DNA reads TGTGCCAGCTCACCTGCCCTGACAGGGGGTGGCGGGACCCAGTACTTC. Full variable domain (remainder filled in from reference TRBV18 and TRBJ2-5): NAGVMQNPRHLVRRRGQEARLRCSPMKGHSHVYWYRQLPEEGLKFMVYLQKENIIDESGMPKERFSAEFPKEGPSILRIQQVVRGDSAAYFCASSPALTGGGGTQYFGPGTRLLVL.